Listed here are 8 T cell receptor beta chains from one sample, sequenced in a study of esophageal squamous cell carcinoma under preoperative chemotherapy (dated by TCRdb to 2016 to 2019). What the time point label conveys for this sample: before preoperative PTX-NDP chemotherapy. Receptor amplification or capture employed PCR. The run used a HiSeq X Ten. TCRdb cleaned the public reads at Q25 with fastp, built clones with MiXCR and kept in-frame beta chains. Each entry is one CDR3 protein sequence, shown with its most common DNA and genes. This sample has just over 30,000 distinct CDR3 sequences in its table, and 40% to 60% of those were observed once. Approximately 12% of the sample is taken by the ten largest. Sample acquisition took place from a patient given preoperative chemotherapy. The origin of the receptors is a human donor with esophageal squamous cell carcinoma. The donor label of this sample is uncertain.

Comment on this clonotype: At one end the junction does not follow the germline gene, possibly because of a read error. The CDR3 DNA reads TGTGCCAGCGGCGCGGAGTACACAGATACGCTGTATTTT. Protein product: CASGAEYTDTLYF. This chain connects TRBV7-6 to TRBJ2-2; D gene uncertain. The CDR3 has 13 amino acids. Per germline, CDR1 SGHVS and CDR2 FNYEAQ. Filled out from reference TRBV7-6 and TRBJ2-2, the complete variable domain reads GAGVSQSPRYKVTKRGQDVALRCDPISGHVSLYWYRQALGQGPEFLTYFNYEAQQDKSGLPNDRFSAERPEGSISTLTIQRTEQRDSAMYRCASGAEYTDTLYFGEGSRLTVL.

This clonotype was detected only once. Relative to the germline gene, one junction end is altered; a read error may explain this. The gene calls are TRBV7-2 and TRBJ2-4, with 10 bases identical to TRBD2. The CDR3 extends over 16 amino acids. The germline gives CDR1 SGHTA, CDR2 FQGNSA. The CDR3 here is CASSVAGGRAKDIQYF. CDR3 DNA sequence: TGTGCCAGCAGCGTAGCGGGGGGCCGGGCCAAAGACATTCAGTACTTC.

This clonotype has a count of ten or more. The V call is TRBV7-6, the J call TRBJ2-5; D might be TRBD1 or TRBD2, each matching 5 bases. The J call is in doubt because the DNA end fits TRBJ2-7 better. The CDR3 is 18 residues long. CDR1 is SGHVS, CDR2 FNYEAQ, per germline. In nucleotides, the CDR3 is TGTGCCAGCAGCTTAGATTGGGGTGGGGCCTCCTGGGGGTACGAGCAGTACTTC. It translates to CASSLDWGGASWGYEQYF.

As concerns this clonotype: Here the CDR3 omits its conserved ending phenylalanine or tryptophan, so a read error is the likely source. Because the CDR3's place on the DNA is in doubt, the DNA is left out and the CDR3 is given as listed by TCRdb. CDR3: CASSSTPRARRGETWYS. The V call is TRBV7-6, the J call TRBJ2-5; the DNA was not compared with TRBD2, the D call given in the table. The germline CDR1 and CDR2 sequences are SGHVS and FNYEAQ. The CDR3 is 17 amino acids in total, end residues counted.

This clonotype was observed once. At one boundary the junction diverges from the germline segment, which might be a read error. The chain recombines TRBV7-6 with TRBJ2-5; 8 bases fit TRBD2. The CDR3 loop spans 19 amino acids. CDR1 and CDR2 from the germline V gene are SGHVS and FNYEAQ. The CDR3 sequence: CASSLDPPLGGGDKDTQYF. The CDR3, as DNA: TGTGCCAGCAGCTTGGATCCGCCGCTCGGGGGGGGTGACAAAGACACCCAGTACTTC.

This clonotype was recorded a few times. V and J are TRBV9 and TRBJ2-1; 10 bases match TRBD2. Trimming took 3 bases from V and 6 from J; bases not matched to a gene: 6. Germline V gene data show CDR1 as SGDLS and CDR2 as YYNGEE. The length of the CDR3 is 15 residues. CDR3 nucleotide sequence: TGTGCCAGCAGCGCTCCTAGCGGGAGAGTCAATGAGCAGTTCTTC. Translated: CASSAPSGRVNEQFF.

The V call is TRBV7-6, the J call TRBJ2-5; maybe TRBD2 (5 bases). The J call is in doubt because the DNA end fits TRBJ2-4 better. Germline lookup yields CDR1 SGHVS and CDR2 FNYEAQ. This CDR3 is built from 19 residues. This CDR3 is CASSLDAGIGGRAQDIQYF. CDR3 nucleotides: TGTGCCAGCAGCTTGGATGCGGGCATCGGCGGGCGAGCCCAAGACATTCAGTACTTC.

Remarks on this clonotype: Relative to the germline gene, one junction end is altered; a read error may explain this. The V gene is TRBV7-6, the J gene TRBJ2-5; D might be TRBD1 or TRBD2, each matching 6 bases. In germline, CDR1 is SGHVS, CDR2 FNYEAQ. The CDR3 totals 19 residues. The DNA of the CDR3 is TGTGCCAGCAGCTTGGATCCGCCGCTCCGGGGGCGAGACCAAAAGACCCAGTACTTC. It translates to CASSLDPPLRGRDQKTQYF.